One TCR beta chain is described in this entry. Its target is not known. V trimming: 5 bases; J trimming: 4 bases; junction bases outside the gene matches: 11. The CDR3 length is 15 residues. Per germline, CDR1 SGHTA and CDR2 FQGNSA. Primers for the PCR totalled 60 Vbeta and 13 Jbeta. TCRdb's copy holds only in-frame clones and misses some; the assay was immunoSEQ multiplex PCR. Of some 190,000 clones in the sample, over 70% were seen once. These data belong to a study of cytomegalovirus exposure and HLA in healthy donors. General study results and limits: Owing to their indistinguishability, certain V segments, notably TRBV6-2 and TRBV6-3, were excluded.

The receptor was isolated from a woman aged 18-29 years in good health and CMV-seronegative. The chain uses TRBV7-2 and TRBJ2-7; the match to TRBD2 covers 7 bases. Sequencing was performed on PBMCs. The CDR3 here is CASSPRSGVTYEQYF. In nucleotides, the CDR3 is TGTGCCAGCAGCCCCCGAAGCGGGGTCACATACGAGCAGTACTTC.